The sequence of this T cell receptor beta chain was determined in a study of control samples from healthy donors and cancer patients. The CDR3 has 12 amino acids. V gave up 5 bases and J gave up 10 bases, with 13 bases separating them. CDR1 and CDR2 from the germline V gene are MDHEN and SYDVKM. Sequenced by immunoSEQ multiplex PCR; TCRdb stores in-frame clones only, minus some. The data contain just under 75,000 clones, about 88% of them singletons. V usage is TRBV28 and J usage is TRBJ2-3, with a possible D match to TRBD1 (6 bases). The sequence was collected from a woman aged 50 to 60 in good health. Sequences were obtained from blood. The CDR3 bases are TGTGCCAGCAGTCCGGGACACCGTCCGCAGTATTTT. It translates to CASSPGHRPQYF.